This T cell receptor (beta chain) was identified in a study of CD8 T cells in ankylosing spondylitis. This clonotype was counted only a few times. As yet, its antigen is unknown. Study conclusions and caveats: Ankylosing spondylitis blood seemed to carry a telltale TCR beta motif made of roughly 8 highly homologous variants.

The germline gives CDR1 DFQATT, CDR2 SNEGSKA (reference sequence). CDR3 length: 14 residues. The ends were cut back, 1 base at V and 1 base at J, with 8 bases in the middle. A single record per CDR3 protein comes from TCRdb applying MiXCR to the 5' RACE reads. The sample yields about 450,000 distinct CDR3 sequences, roughly a quarter seen once. The source is a male donor with ankylosing spondylitis. The rearrangement links TRBV20-1 to TRBJ1-5; D remains ambiguous. The source material was blood, either unsorted or a sorted T cell fraction (not recorded which). The CDR3 region is CSARVGGSNQPQHF. CDR3 in DNA: TGCAGTGCTAGAGTAGGAGGGAGCAATCAGCCCCAGCATTTT.